The 12 T cell receptor beta chains presented below share a single source sample, sequenced in a study of T-cell memory formation after mild COVID-19. Using its own MiXCR run on the 5' RACE reads, TCRdb lists one record per CDR3 protein. The table shows a few hundred thousand distinct CDR3 sequences, with about 13% occurring only once. Sequenced sample: PBMCs or a T cell subset sorted from them (not recorded which). These receptors came from a man between 18 and 35 years old who had mild COVID-19 (a few samples of this study predate the infection). Cell type and time point are not known.

V and J are TRBV20-1 and TRBJ1-6; TRBD1 aligns across 7 bases. Germline-derived CDR1 and CDR2 are DFQATT and SNEGSKA (reference sequence). Trimming removed 4 bases from V and 9 bases from J; junction bases left unmatched: 6. This CDR3 has 13 residues. CDR3 region: CSAMNRGGSPLHF. The CDR3 nucleotides are TGCAGTGCTATGAACAGGGGCGGTTCACCCCTCCACTTT.

The chain links TRBV9 to TRBJ2-2; D is unresolved. Looked up from germline, CDR1 is SGDLS and CDR2 is YYNGEE. Trimming pared 3 bases from V and 3 bases from J, leaving 6 bases between. The CDR3 sequence is 13 residues long. The CDR3: CASSGRYTGELFF. The CDR3 coding sequence is TGTGCCAGCAGCGGACGATACACCGGGGAGCTGTTTTTT. Full variable domain (outside the CDR3, taken from reference TRBV9 and TRBJ2-2): DSGVTQTPKHLITATGQRVTLRCSPRSGDLSVYWYQQSLDQGLQFLIQYYNGEERAKGNILERFSAQQFPDLHSELNLSSLELGDSALYFCASSGRYTGELFFGEGSRLTVL.

There are a few counts of this clonotype. This sequence joins TRBV9 and TRBJ2-3, with D possibly being TRBD2 (6 bases). Germline V gene lookup returns CDR1 SGDLS and CDR2 YYNGEE. This CDR3 comprises 15 residues. The V and J ends lost 4 bases and 4 bases respectively, with 16 bases between them. CDR3 coding DNA: TGTGCCAGCAGCTCGAGAGGCGGGGTCGCAGATACGCAGTATTTT. It encodes CASSSRGGVADTQYF.

This sequence joins TRBV28 and TRBJ2-5; the match to TRBD2 covers 7 bases. The CDR3 sequence is 14 residues long. V trimming: 9 bases; J trimming: 4 bases; junction bases outside the gene matches: 11. CDR1 is MDHEN, CDR2 SYDVKM, per germline. The CDR3 sequence: CASSLSQRGETQYF. In DNA, the CDR3 is TGTGCCAGTTCTCTGAGCCAGCGGGGAGAGACCCAGTACTTC.

This clonotype was seen a few times. This sequence joins TRBV5-1 and TRBJ2-1, with D possibly being TRBD1 (6 bases). The V end lost 0 bases, the J end lost 4 bases, and 11 bases lay between the germline ends. The V gene's germline CDR1 is SGHRS and CDR2 YFSETQ. CDR3 size: 15 residues. The CDR3 sequence is CASSLARTAYNEQFF. CDR3 bases: TGCGCCAGCAGCTTGGCACGGACAGCATACAATGAGCAGTTCTTC.

The chain employs TRBV7-2 and TRBJ1-2; 8 nucleotides line up with TRBD1. This CDR3 has 13 amino acids. The germline V gene encodes CDR1 SGHTA and CDR2 FQGNSA. V lost 6 bases, J lost 6 bases, and 6 bases stayed unmatched. This CDR3 reads CASSPGQADGYTF. In nucleotides, the CDR3 is TGTGCCAGCAGTCCGGGACAGGCGGATGGCTACACCTTC.

The genes are TRBV6-5 and TRBJ1-3; D remains ambiguous. Trimming removed 0 bases from V and 2 bases from J, with 11 bases in between. The CDR3 runs 16 residues. Germline V gene data show CDR1 as MNHEY and CDR2 as SVGAGI. The CDR3 coding sequence is TGTGCCAGCAGTTACTCGGCCAGAGCGGCTGGAAACACCATATATTTT. Its protein is CASSYSARAAGNTIYF.

This clonotype was observed a few times. The V gene is TRBV25-1, the J gene TRBJ2-7, with D perhaps matching TRBD2 (6 bases). This CDR3 comprises 13 residues. The V end was cut by 6 bases, the J end by 9 bases, with 18 bases between. Germline CDR1 reads MGHDK; CDR2 reads SYGVNS. The CDR3, as DNA: TGTGCCAGCAGCGAGGCGGCGGGGAATCTGCAGTACGTC. Amino acid sequence: CASSEAAGNLQYV.

The gene calls are TRBV29-1 and TRBJ2-1; TRBD2 is a possible D gene (6 bases). CDR1 and CDR2 (germline): SQVTM, ANQGSEA. CDR3 length: 14 amino acids. V was trimmed by 3 bases and J by 5 bases, leaving 14 bases between them. DNA for the CDR3: TGCAGCGTTGAGATCGCTGGACTAAACAATGAGCAGTTCTTC. Translated, it gives CSVEIAGLNNEQFF.

The chain has TRBV7-9 and TRBJ2-2; no definite D call. The V gene's germline CDR1 is SEHNR and CDR2 FQNEAQ (reference sequence). Trimming took 7 bases from V and 6 from J, leaving 12 bases between them. The CDR3 covers 13 residues. Here the CDR3 reads CASTRPQAGELFF. CDR3 DNA sequence: TGTGCCAGCACCCGACCCCAGGCCGGGGAGCTGTTTTTT.

The chain joins TRBV2 to TRBJ1-1, with 9 bases fitting TRBD1. Trimming at V came to 6 bases and at J to 8 bases, leaving 7 bases not matched to a gene. This CDR3 region has 13 residues. Germline loops: CDR1 SNHLY, CDR2 FYNNEI. CDR3 nucleotides: TGTGCCAGCAGCAAACAGGGGGCTGGGGAAGCTTTCTTT. Translated, it gives CASSKQGAGEAFF.

This clonotype showed up just a few times. This chain links TRBV12-5 with TRBJ2-3, with a possible D match to TRBD2 (5 bases). Germline V gives CDR1 LGHNT, CDR2 FRNRAP. V was shortened by 2 bases and J by 2 bases, with 8 bases between the two germline ends. The CDR3 is made up of 14 amino acids. The CDR3 DNA is TGTGCTAGTGGTTTGTTAGACTACACAGATACGCAGTATTTT. It is translated as CASGLLDYTDTQYF.